This T cell receptor (beta chain) appears in the sequencing data of a study of blood T cell repertoires in COVID-19. Study as a whole: The United States, Italy and Spain supplied acute and convalescent COVID-19 samples.

In the original analysis: Amplification with reference gene primers provided the estimates of nucleated cell counts. The table came from immunoSEQ multiplex PCR; TCRdb's copy has only in-frame clones and leaves some out. V and J calls and clone size follow that table, whereas D and trimming were derived from the DNA. The sample has around 180,000 clones; about 85% are singletons. This receptor was identified in a woman of 80 years or more with acute or convalescent COVID-19. What was sequenced was peripheral blood.

The CDR3 sequence: CASSLATGVYTEAFF. The CDR3 DNA sequence: TGTGCCAGCTCACTCGCGACAGGGGTATACACTGAAGCTTTCTTT. This chain links TRBV18 with TRBJ1-1, with TRBD1 identical over 8 bases. In germline, CDR1 is KGHSH, CDR2 LQKENI. The J segment lost 3 bases and the V segment lost 4 bases, leaving 7 bases of the junction unmatched. The length of the CDR3 is 15 residues.